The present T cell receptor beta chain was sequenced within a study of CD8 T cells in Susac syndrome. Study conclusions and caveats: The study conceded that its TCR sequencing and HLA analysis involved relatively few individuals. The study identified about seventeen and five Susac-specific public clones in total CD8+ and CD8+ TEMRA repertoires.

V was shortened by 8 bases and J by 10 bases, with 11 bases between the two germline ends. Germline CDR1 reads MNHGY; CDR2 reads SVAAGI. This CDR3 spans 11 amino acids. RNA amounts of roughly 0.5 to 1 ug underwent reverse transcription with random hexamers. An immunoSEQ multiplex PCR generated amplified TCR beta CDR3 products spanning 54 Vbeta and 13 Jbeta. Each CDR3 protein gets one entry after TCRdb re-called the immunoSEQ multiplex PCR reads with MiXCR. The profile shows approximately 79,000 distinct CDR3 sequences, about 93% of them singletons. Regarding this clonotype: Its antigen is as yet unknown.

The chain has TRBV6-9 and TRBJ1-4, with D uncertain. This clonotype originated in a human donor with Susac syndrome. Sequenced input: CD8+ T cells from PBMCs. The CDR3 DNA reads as TGTGCCAGCTACCCAGCAGGAAAACTGTTTTTT. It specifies CASYPAGKLFF.